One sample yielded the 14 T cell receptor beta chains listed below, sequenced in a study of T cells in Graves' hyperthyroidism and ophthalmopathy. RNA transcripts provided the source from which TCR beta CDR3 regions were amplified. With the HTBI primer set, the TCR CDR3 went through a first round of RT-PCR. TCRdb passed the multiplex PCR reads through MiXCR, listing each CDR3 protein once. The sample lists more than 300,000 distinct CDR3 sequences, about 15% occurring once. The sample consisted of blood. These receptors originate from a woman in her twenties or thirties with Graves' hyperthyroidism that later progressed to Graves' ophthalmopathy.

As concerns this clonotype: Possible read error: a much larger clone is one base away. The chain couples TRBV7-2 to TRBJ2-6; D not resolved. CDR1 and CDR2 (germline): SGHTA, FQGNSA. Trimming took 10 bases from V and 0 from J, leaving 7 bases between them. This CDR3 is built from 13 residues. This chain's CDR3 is CANRNSGANVLTF. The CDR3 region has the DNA TGTGCCAACAGAAACTCTGGGGCCAACGTCCTGACTTTC.

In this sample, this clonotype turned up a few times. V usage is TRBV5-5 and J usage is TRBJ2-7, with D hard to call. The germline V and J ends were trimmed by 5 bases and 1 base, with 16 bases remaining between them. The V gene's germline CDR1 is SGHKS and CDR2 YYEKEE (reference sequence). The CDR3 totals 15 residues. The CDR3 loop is CASSYDNRESYEQYF. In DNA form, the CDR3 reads TGTGCCAGCAGTTATGACAACCGCGAGTCCTACGAGCAGTACTTC.

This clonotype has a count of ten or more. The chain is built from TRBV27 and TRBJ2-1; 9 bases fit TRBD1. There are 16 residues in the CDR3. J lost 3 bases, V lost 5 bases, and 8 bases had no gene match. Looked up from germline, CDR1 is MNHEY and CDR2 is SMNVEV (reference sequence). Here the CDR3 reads CASSPSDRGVYNEQFF. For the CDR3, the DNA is TGTGCCAGCAGTCCTTCCGACAGGGGGGTCTACAATGAGCAGTTCTTC.

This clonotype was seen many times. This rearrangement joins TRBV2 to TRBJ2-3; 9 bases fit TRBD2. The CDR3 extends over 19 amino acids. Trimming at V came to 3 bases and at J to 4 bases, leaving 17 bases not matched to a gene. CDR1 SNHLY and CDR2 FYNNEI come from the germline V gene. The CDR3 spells CASSDRNGAGGRGADTQYF. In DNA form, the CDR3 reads TGTGCCAGCAGTGATAGGAACGGAGCGGGAGGTCGGGGCGCAGATACGCAGTATTTT.

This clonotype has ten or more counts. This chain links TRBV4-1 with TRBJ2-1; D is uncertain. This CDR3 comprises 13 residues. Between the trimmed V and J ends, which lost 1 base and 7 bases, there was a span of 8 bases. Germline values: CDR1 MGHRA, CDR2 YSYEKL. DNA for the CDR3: TGCGCCAGCAGCCAAGTTTCAGGAAATGAGCAGTTCTTC. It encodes CASSQVSGNEQFF.

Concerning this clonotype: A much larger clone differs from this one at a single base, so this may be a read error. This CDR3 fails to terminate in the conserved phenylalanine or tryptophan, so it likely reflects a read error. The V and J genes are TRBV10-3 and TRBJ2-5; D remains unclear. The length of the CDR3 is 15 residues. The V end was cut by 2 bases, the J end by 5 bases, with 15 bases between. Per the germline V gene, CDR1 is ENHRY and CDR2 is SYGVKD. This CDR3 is CAISEGPYDSETQYL. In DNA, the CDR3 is TGTGCCATCAGTGAGGGGCCTTACGACTCGGAGACCCAGTACCTC.

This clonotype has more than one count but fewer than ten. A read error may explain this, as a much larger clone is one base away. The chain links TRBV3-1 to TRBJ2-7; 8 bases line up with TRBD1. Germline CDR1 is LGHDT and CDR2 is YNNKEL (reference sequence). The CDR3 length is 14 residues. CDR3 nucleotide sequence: TGTGTCAGCAGTTTCCAGGGGGCCAGCTACGAGCAGTACTTC. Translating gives CVSSFQGASYEQYF.

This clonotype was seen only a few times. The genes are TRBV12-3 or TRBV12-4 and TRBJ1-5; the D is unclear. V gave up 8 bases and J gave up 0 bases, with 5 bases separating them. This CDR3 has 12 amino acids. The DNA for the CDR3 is TGTGCCAGCGCATATAGCAATCAGCCCCAGCATTTT. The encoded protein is CASAYSNQPQHF.

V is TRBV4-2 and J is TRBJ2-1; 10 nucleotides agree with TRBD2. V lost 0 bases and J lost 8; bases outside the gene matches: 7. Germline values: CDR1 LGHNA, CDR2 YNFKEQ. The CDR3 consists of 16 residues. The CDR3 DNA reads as TGTGCCAGCAGCCAAGAAATAGCGGGAGGTTATGATGAGCAGTTCTTC. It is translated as CASSQEIAGGYDEQFF.

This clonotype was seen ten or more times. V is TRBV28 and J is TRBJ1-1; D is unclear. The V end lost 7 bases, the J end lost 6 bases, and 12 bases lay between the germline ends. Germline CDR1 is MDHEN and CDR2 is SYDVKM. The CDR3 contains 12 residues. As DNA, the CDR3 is TGTGCCAGCAATATGGTCGGTGCTGAAGCTTTCTTT. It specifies CASNMVGAEAFF.

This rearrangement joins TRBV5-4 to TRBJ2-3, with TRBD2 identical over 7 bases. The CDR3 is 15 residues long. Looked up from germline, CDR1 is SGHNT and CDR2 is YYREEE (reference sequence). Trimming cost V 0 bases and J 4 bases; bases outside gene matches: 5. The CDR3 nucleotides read TGTGCCAGCAGCTTGGACGCGGGAGCGTCAGATACGCAGTATTTT. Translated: CASSLDAGASDTQYF.

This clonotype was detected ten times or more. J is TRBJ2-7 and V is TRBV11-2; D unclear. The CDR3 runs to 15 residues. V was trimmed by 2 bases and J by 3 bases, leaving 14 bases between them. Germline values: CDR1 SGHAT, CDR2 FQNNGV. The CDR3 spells CASSLFDDPNYEQYF. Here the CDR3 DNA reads TGTGCCAGCAGCTTATTCGACGATCCCAACTACGAGCAGTACTTC.

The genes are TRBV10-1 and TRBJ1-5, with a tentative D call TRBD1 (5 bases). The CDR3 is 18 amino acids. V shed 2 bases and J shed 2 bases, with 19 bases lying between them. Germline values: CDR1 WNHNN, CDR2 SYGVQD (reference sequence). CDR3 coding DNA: TGCGCCAGCAGTGAGCCCTGGGGAGGGGAAGGAGGCAATCAGCCCCAGCATTTT. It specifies CASSEPWGGEGGNQPQHF.

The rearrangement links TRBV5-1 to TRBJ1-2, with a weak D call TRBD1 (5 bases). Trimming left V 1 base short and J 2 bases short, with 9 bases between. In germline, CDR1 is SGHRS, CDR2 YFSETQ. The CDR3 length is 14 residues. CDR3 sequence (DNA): TGCGCCAGCAGCTTGAGGGGAGAGAACTATGGCTACACCTTC. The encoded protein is CASSLRGENYGYTF.